The 27 T cell receptor beta chains below all came from one sample that was sequenced in a study of T cells in Graves' hyperthyroidism and ophthalmopathy. Amplified TCR beta CDR3 regions came from RNA transcripts. Initially, a first-round RT-PCR of the TCR CDR3 employed the HTBI primer set. Each CDR3 protein gets one entry after TCRdb re-called the multiplex PCR reads with MiXCR. Counted here are 350,000 or so distinct CDR3 sequences, around a sixth occurring once; the ten biggest clones make up around 50%. Source material: blood. The receptors originated from a woman in her forties or fifties with Graves' hyperthyroidism.

This sequence joins TRBV19 and TRBJ1-1, with D maybe TRBD1 (6 bases). This CDR3 region has 16 residues. With 1 base removed from V and 3 bases from J, the gap between germline ends came to 15 bases. Germline CDR1 is LNHDA and CDR2 is SQIVND (reference sequence). CDR3 loop: CASSIGRWGGDTEAFF. The CDR3 nucleotides are TGTGCCAGTAGTATAGGAAGGTGGGGGGGCGACACTGAAGCTTTCTTT.

The V and J genes are TRBV2 and TRBJ2-5; D remains ambiguous. Between the trimmed V and J ends, which lost 4 bases and 2 bases, there was a span of 5 bases. CDR1 is SNHLY, CDR2 FYNNEI, per germline. CDR3 length: 12 amino acids. The CDR3 spells CASSGYQETQYF. CDR3 coding DNA: TGTGCCAGCAGTGGCTATCAAGAGACCCAGTACTTC. The full variable domain, its missing parts supplied by reference TRBV2 and TRBJ2-5, is EPEVTQTPSHQVTQMGQEVILRCVPISNHLYFYWYRQILGQKVEFLVSFYNNEISEKSEIFDDQFSVERPDGSNFTLKIRSTKLEDSAMYFCASSGYQETQYFGPGTRLLVL.

This clonotype was detected ten times or more. The rearrangement joins TRBV20-1 to TRBJ2-3; 10 bases are shared with TRBD2. After removal of 2 bases from V and 1 base from J, the junction contained 6 bases not matched to a gene. The CDR3 sequence is 16 residues long. CDR1 is DFQATT, CDR2 SNEGSKA, per germline (reference sequence). The CDR3 coding sequence is TGCAGTGCTAGACCCAGGGGACTAGCGCGCACAGATACGCAGTATTTT. It specifies CSARPRGLARTDTQYF.

The V and J genes are TRBV5-1 and TRBJ1-4, with D possibly being TRBD1 (5 bases). CDR1 SGHRS and CDR2 YFSETQ come from the germline V gene. The CDR3 has 15 amino acids. V lost 0 bases to trimming and J lost 1 base, with 7 bases between them. CDR3 nucleotides: TGCGCCAGCAGCTTGGAGGGGAGAACTAATGAAAAACTGTTTTTT. Its protein is CASSLEGRTNEKLFF.

This clonotype appeared a single time. The V gene is TRBV11-2, the J gene TRBJ2-1, with D tentatively TRBD2 (6 bases). CDR1 is SGHAT, CDR2 FQNNGV, per germline. CDR3 length: 13 residues. V lost 5 bases and J 9 bases, leaving 14 bases between the germline ends. CDR3 bases: TGTGCCAGCAGCCACATAGCGGCTCGTGAGCAGTTCTTC. Protein sequence: CASSHIAAREQFF.

This chain connects TRBV20-1 to TRBJ1-2; the match to TRBD1 covers 12 bases. The CDR3 covers 15 residues. V shed 0 bases, J shed 8 bases, and the junction held 7 bases outside the gene matches. Per germline, CDR1 DFQATT and CDR2 SNEGSKA (reference sequence). The CDR3, as DNA: TGCAGTGCTAGAGATGAGGGACAGGGGGCATTCGGCTACACCTTC. As protein: CSARDEGQGAFGYTF.

In its sample, this clonotype was seen many times. The gene calls are TRBV5-6 and TRBJ2-7; the D is unclear. Germline assignment: CDR1 SGHDT and CDR2 YYEEEE. Trimming stripped 3 bases from V and 7 bases from J, with 11 bases between. This CDR3 spans 12 amino acids. CDR3 coding DNA: TGTGCCAGCAGCTACCCGCCCGGGGAGCAGTACTTC. Encoded protein: CASSYPPGEQYF.

This clonotype was seen more than once but under ten times. The chain links TRBV7-9 to TRBJ2-7; the D is unclear. From germline, CDR1 is SEHNR and CDR2 FQNEAQ (reference sequence). The CDR3 runs 13 residues. V was pared by 1 base and J by 5 bases, with 9 bases between. CDR3 DNA: TGTGCCAGCAGCTTAGGAGATGCCCACGAGCAGTACTTC. Translated, it gives CASSLGDAHEQYF.

This clonotype was seen only once. The CDR3 DNA reads TGTGCCAGCAGCTTGATCCAAGGATTCAAAGAGCAGTTCTTC. Translated, it gives CASSLIQGFKEQFF. This sequence joins TRBV7-9 and TRBJ2-1; the D is unclear. The CDR3 totals 14 residues. V lost 3 bases and J lost 10, with 16 bases in between. Germline CDR1 is SEHNR and CDR2 is FQNEAQ (reference sequence).

This chain joins TRBV5-4 and TRBJ1-4, with a possible D match to TRBD1 (5 bases). The CDR3 loop spans 14 amino acids. CDR1 SGHNT and CDR2 YYREEE come from the germline V gene (reference sequence). V gave up 4 bases and J gave up 2 bases, with 9 bases separating them. CDR3 coding DNA: TGTGCCAGCAGCACCGGGGGTACTAATGAAAAACTGTTTTTT. This translates into CASSTGGTNEKLFF.

This sequence joins TRBV20-1 and TRBJ2-7; D is possibly TRBD2 (6 bases). Germline V gene sequence: CDR1 DFQATT, CDR2 SNEGSKA (reference sequence). This CDR3 is built from 14 residues. V was clipped by 1 base and J by 1 base, with 11 bases between them. CDR3 region: CSARADGTSYEQYF. Written as DNA, the CDR3 is TGCAGTGCTAGAGCGGACGGGACTTCCTACGAGCAGTACTTC.

The chain couples TRBV9 to TRBJ1-4; D gene unclear. The CDR3 covers 15 residues. Germline CDR1 SGDLS, CDR2 YYNGEE. Trimming removed 0 bases from V and 3 bases from J, with 9 bases in between. In nucleotides, the CDR3 is TGTGCCAGCAGCGTAGGCTGGCAGCCTAATGAAAAACTGTTTTTT. Its translation: CASSVGWQPNEKLFF.

This clonotype was seen a handful of times. The chain links TRBV4-1 to TRBJ2-1, with D perhaps TRBD2 (5 bases). The V gene lost 3 bases and the J gene lost 7 bases, with 13 bases spanning the gap. Germline loops: CDR1 MGHRA, CDR2 YSYEKL. This CDR3 has 14 amino acids. CDR3 sequence (DNA): TGCGCCAGCAGCCAGGAGGACTGGAAAAATGAGCAGTTCTTC. It encodes CASSQEDWKNEQFF.

This clonotype was counted many times. The V gene is TRBV12-3 or TRBV12-4, the J gene TRBJ2-7, with 9 bases aligning to TRBD2. The ends lost 7 bases at V and 3 bases at J; junction bases unmatched: 19. The CDR3 spans 18 residues. The CDR3 here is CASTPGASGATVDYEQYF. The CDR3 DNA follows: TGTGCCAGCACCCCAGGGGCTAGCGGGGCCACGGTCGACTACGAGCAGTACTTC.

In its sample, this clonotype was seen a few times. For the CDR3, the DNA is TGTGCCAGCAGTGGCCAGACTAGCGGGAGCTCTCTCGAGCAGTACTTC. This encodes CASSGQTSGSSLEQYF. This rearrangement joins TRBV12-3 or TRBV12-4 to TRBJ2-7, with 12 bases lining up with TRBD2. The CDR3 spans 16 residues. The V and J ends lost 5 bases and 6 bases, in that order; junction bases with no gene match: 11.

This chain connects TRBV2 to TRBJ2-3; maybe TRBD1 (6 bases). Germline V gene sequence: CDR1 SNHLY, CDR2 FYNNEI. This CDR3 contains 15 residues. Trimming removed 6 bases at V and 2 bases at J, with 15 bases between. The CDR3 loop reads CASRKDSGLTDTQYF. Written as DNA, the CDR3 is TGTGCCAGCAGGAAGGACAGCGGCCTCACAGATACGCAGTATTTT.

This rearrangement joins TRBV7-3 to TRBJ2-2; the match to TRBD1 covers 8 bases. Per germline, CDR1 SGHTA and CDR2 FQGTGA. The CDR3 is made up of 14 amino acids. V gave up 5 bases and J gave up 3 bases; unmatched junction bases: 2. CDR3 nucleotides: TGTGCCAGCAGCACGACAGGGGACACCGGGGAGCTGTTTTTT. As protein: CASSTTGDTGELFF.

To note about this clonotype: A read error may be the cause here, since a much bigger clone is one base away. It is likely a read error, because the conserved phenylalanine at the end of the CDR3 is missing. The gene calls are TRBV12-3 or TRBV12-4 and TRBJ2-1, with D possibly matching TRBD2 (5 bases). The V end lost 3 bases, the J end lost 2 bases, and 11 bases lay between the germline ends. The CDR3 contains 15 residues. The CDR3 protein is CASSLGGSAYNEQFS. The CDR3 region has the DNA TGTGCCAGCAGTTTGGGCGGGTCAGCCTACAATGAGCAGTTCTCC.

The chain links TRBV27 to TRBJ2-1, with a possible D match to TRBD2 (6 bases). Germline V gives CDR1 MNHEY, CDR2 SMNVEV (reference sequence). The CDR3 has 16 residues. V was clipped by 3 bases and J by 4 bases, with 16 bases between them. This CDR3 is CASSFTWEAPYNEQFF. DNA for the CDR3: TGTGCCAGCAGTTTTACCTGGGAGGCCCCGTACAATGAGCAGTTCTTC.

The rearrangement uses TRBV6-1 and TRBJ2-7, with no clear D. Per the germline V gene, CDR1 is MNHNS and CDR2 is SASEGT. The V and J ends lost 6 bases and 3 bases respectively, with 9 bases between them. The CDR3 extends over 12 amino acids. This CDR3 reads CASRDGRYEQYF. DNA for the CDR3: TGTGCCAGCAGGGACGGACGCTACGAGCAGTACTTC.

The V call is TRBV30, the J call TRBJ1-6; D remains ambiguous. Germline CDR1 is GTSNPN and CDR2 is SVGIG (reference sequence). Trimming took off 4 bases at V and 0 bases at J, with 10 bases between the two ends. The CDR3 contains 15 residues. CDR3 DNA: TGTGCCTGGATATCCCCCAGCTCCTATAATTCACCCCTCCACTTT. Residues: CAWISPSSYNSPLHF. The full variable domain, its missing parts supplied by reference TRBV30 and TRBJ1-6, is SQTIHQWPATLVQPVGSPLSLECTVEGTSNPNLYWYRQAAGRGLQLLFYSVGIGQISSEVPQNLSASRPQDRQFILSSKKLLLSDSGFYLCAWISPSSYNSPLHFGNGTRLTVT.

In its sample, this clonotype was seen many times. The gene calls are TRBV20-1 and TRBJ2-1, with D tentatively TRBD2 (5 bases). Germline V gives CDR1 DFQATT, CDR2 SNEGSKA (reference sequence). Deletions cut 3 bases from V and 9 bases from J, with 12 bases between. CDR3 length: 12 amino acids. The CDR3 protein is CSARGRAGEQFF. CDR3 DNA sequence: TGCAGTGCTAGGGGTCGGGCGGGTGAGCAGTTCTTC.

The chain employs TRBV7-9 and TRBJ1-2, with 7 bases identical to TRBD1. J gave up 8 bases and V 1 base, and 10 bases lay outside the gene matches. The CDR3 is 15 amino acids. CDR1 and CDR2 (germline): SEHNR, FQNEAQ (reference sequence). CDR3 residues: CASSLGDTGVRGYTF. The CDR3 coding sequence is TGTGCCAGCAGCTTAGGAGATACAGGGGTCAGAGGCTACACCTTC.

CDR3: CASSVAAEPYLGDTQYF. CDR3 nucleotides: TGTGCCAGCAGCGTAGCCGCGGAACCCTACCTTGGAGATACGCAGTATTTT. The chain has TRBV9 and TRBJ2-3; D call uncertain. V lost 0 bases and J lost 5, with 19 bases in between. Germline CDR1 is SGDLS and CDR2 is YYNGEE. The CDR3 length is 17 residues.

This clonotype was seen many times. This chain joins TRBV20-1 and TRBJ2-7, with 7 bases identical to TRBD2. Looked up from germline, CDR1 is DFQATT and CDR2 is SNEGSKA (reference sequence). V was clipped by 1 base and J by 2 bases; unmatched bases: 8. CDR3 length: 15 amino acids. The CDR3 loop reads CSARGRGSQTYEQYF. DNA for the CDR3: TGCAGTGCTAGAGGGCGGGGGAGCCAAACCTACGAGCAGTACTTC.

This clonotype was seen ten or more times. V and J are TRBV5-1 and TRBJ2-1; 8 nucleotides match TRBD2. The CDR3 totals 15 residues. J was trimmed by 8 bases and V by 4 bases; bases with no gene match: 11. Per germline, CDR1 SGHRS and CDR2 YFSETQ. The CDR3, as DNA: TGCGCCAGCAGCCTAGGAGGACTAGCTCTCGATGAGCAGTTCTTC. Translation gives CASSLGGLALDEQFF. The complete variable domain, with remaining parts taken from reference TRBV5-1 and TRBJ2-1, reads KAGVTQTPRYLIKTRGQQVTLSCSPISGHRSVSWYQQTPGQGLQFLFEYFSETQRNKGNFPGRFSGRQFSNSRSEMNVSTLELGDSALYLCASSLGGLALDEQFFGPGTRLTVL.

The chain uses TRBV7-2 and TRBJ1-5; no reliable D call. V lost 1 base, J lost 3 bases, and 10 bases lay in between. The germline V gene has CDR1 SGHTA and CDR2 FQGNSA. CDR3 length: 15 amino acids. The CDR3 reads CASSLGVTDNQPQHF. CDR3 nucleotides: TGTGCCAGCAGCTTAGGGGTCACAGACAATCAGCCCCAGCATTTT.